Described below is a single TCR beta chain sequence and its context. Its antigen is as yet unknown. The trim removed 5 bases at V and 8 bases at J, leaving 6 bases unmatched. CDR1 and CDR2 (germline): SGHRS, YFSETQ. The length of the CDR3 is 14 residues. The cDNA had a unique molecular identifier and a template-switch universal primer site. TCRdb passed the 5' RACE reads through MiXCR, listing each CDR3 protein once. The sample lists approximately 220,000 distinct CDR3 sequences; around a tenth were seen once. These data belong to a study of identical twins. Study observations and caveats: Cord blood beta clonotypes that were abundant carried fewer insertions, and memory repertoires showed no such trend. It was out-of-frame TCR alpha sharing in monozygotic twins that models underestimated. A partial confounding effect on zero-insertion analyses could come from invariant MAIT and iNKT cells.

This chain connects TRBV5-1 to TRBJ2-1; 11 bases agree with TRBD2. The clonotype originates from a woman under 30 in good health. The source material was memory (CD45RO+) T cells sorted from blood. CDR3 protein: CASRNSGGEYEQFF. The CDR3 DNA is TGCGCCAGCAGAAATAGCGGGGGGGAATATGAGCAGTTCTTC.